The 4 T cell receptor beta chains listed next were all sequenced from one sample in a study of regulatory T cells in long-lasting Graves disease. HTBI primers from iRepertoire and Arm-PCR of CDR3 regions yielded the TCR beta libraries. TCRdb ran MiXCR on the multiplex PCR reads and lists one entry per CDR3 protein. The data show roughly 300,000 distinct CDR3 sequences, 22% seen once. Sample time point: persistent/refractory GD, antithyroid drugs over 5 years with positive TRAb. The TCR library was made from RNA that had been extracted from PBMCs in TRIzol. The sequencing here drew on peripheral blood mononuclear cells (PBMCs), taken when the disease was refractory, from a patient treated with antithyroid drugs. The receptors originated from a female donor with Graves disease.

Many counts were recorded for this clonotype. This sequence joins TRBV28 and TRBJ2-5; the D call may be TRBD1 or TRBD2 (5 bases each). CDR1 is MDHEN and CDR2 is SYDVKM in the germline V gene. The length of the CDR3 is 14 residues. Trimming pared 6 bases from V and 5 bases from J, leaving 16 bases between. The CDR3 reads CASRLPGAAETQYF. As DNA, the CDR3 is TGTGCCAGCAGACTACCCGGGGCGGCGGAGACCCAGTACTTC.

The chain has TRBV29-1 and TRBJ1-2; 8 bases are a match to TRBD1. The length of the CDR3 is 13 residues. Per germline, CDR1 SQVTM and CDR2 ANQGSEA. Losses at the gene ends were 4 bases for V and 4 bases for J; bases not matched to a gene: 5. As DNA, the CDR3 is TGCAGCGTTGTGGGCAGGGGGCCCTATGGCTACACCTTC. Encoded protein: CSVVGRGPYGYTF.

This clonotype was detected a few times. The rearrangement links TRBV15 to TRBJ2-5, with D perhaps TRBD1 (6 bases). This CDR3 contains 12 residues. The germline V gene has CDR1 LNHNV and CDR2 YYDKDF (reference sequence). V was cut by 4 bases and J by 14 bases, with 17 bases left in between. The CDR3 coding sequence is TGTGCCACCAGCACGAACCCAGGGGATCCCTACTTC. Encoded protein: CATSTNPGDPYF.

The chain has TRBV5-1 and TRBJ2-7; the D gene is possibly TRBD2 (6 bases). Trimming left V 4 bases short and J 1 base short, with 12 bases between. The CDR3 loop spans 14 amino acids. In germline, CDR1 is SGHRS, CDR2 YFSETQ. The CDR3, as DNA: TGCGCCAGCAGCGGAGGGACCGAATCCTACGAGCAGTACTTC. Translating it yields CASSGGTESYEQYF.